A single sample is the source of the 13 T cell receptor beta chains below, sequenced in a study of blood T cell repertoires in COVID-19. The method was immunoSEQ multiplex PCR; TCRdb's version includes in-frame clones alone and lacks a portion of them. The sample has fewer than 95,000 clones; 80% to 90% are singletons. Input material: peripheral blood. All receptors come from a man aged 45-65 years with acute or convalescent COVID-19.

The rearrangement links TRBV5-1 to TRBJ2-7; 7 nucleotides line up with TRBD1. After removal of 0 bases from V and 3 bases from J, the junction contained 3 bases not matched to a gene. Germline V CDR1 and CDR2: SGHRS, YFSETQ. The CDR3 sequence is 14 residues long. CDR3 sequence (DNA): TGCGCCAGCAGCTTGGACGGACAGGACTACGAGCAGTACTTC. It encodes CASSLDGQDYEQYF.

This chain connects TRBV11-2 to TRBJ2-5; D perhaps matches TRBD2 (5 bases). Germline CDR1 reads SGHAT; CDR2 reads FQNNGV. The CDR3 length is 15 residues. V lost 1 base and J lost 5, with 14 bases in between. The CDR3 sequence: CASSLGSSSWETQYF. DNA of the CDR3: TGTGCCAGCAGCTTAGGTTCTAGCAGTTGGGAGACCCAGTACTTC.

This sequence joins TRBV11-2 and TRBJ2-1; the match to TRBD1 covers 9 bases. V dropped 6 bases and J dropped 2; count of bases not matched to a gene: 5. This CDR3 spans 15 amino acids. From germline, CDR1 is SGHAT and CDR2 FQNNGV. CDR3 sequence reads: CASRTGTGTYNEQFF. CDR3 bases: TGTGCCAGCAGGACAGGGACAGGGACCTACAATGAGCAGTTCTTC.

The gene calls are TRBV11-2 and TRBJ2-5; 10 positions match TRBD1. J gave up 5 bases and V 1 base, and 7 bases lay outside the gene matches. The CDR3 is 16 residues long. Germline CDR1 SGHAT, CDR2 FQNNGV. CDR3 coding DNA: TGTGCCAGCAGCTTAGTCGGGACAGGGGTCGGGGAGACCCAGTACTTC. Protein sequence: CASSLVGTGVGETQYF.

This chain links TRBV7-3 with TRBJ1-1; the D is unclear. The CDR3 length is 15 residues. Germline lookup yields CDR1 SGHTA and CDR2 FQGTGA. V was shortened by 5 bases and J by 3 bases, with 16 bases between the two germline ends. In nucleotides, the CDR3 is TGTGCCAGCAGCCCCTCCGGGAGACCGGACACTGAAGCTTTCTTT. It encodes CASSPSGRPDTEAFF.

The chain is built from TRBV7-8 and TRBJ2-3, with 14 nucleotides matching TRBD2. The CDR3 extends over 15 amino acids. V lost 5 bases, J lost 7 bases, and 5 bases stayed unmatched. The germline V gene has CDR1 SGHVS and CDR2 FQNEAQ. In DNA form, the CDR3 reads TGTGCCAGCAGCGGGACTAGCGGGGGTTCAAATACGCAGTATTTT. As protein: CASSGTSGGSNTQYF.

V is TRBV27 and J is TRBJ2-1; a possible D gene is TRBD2 (6 bases). The CDR3 is 13 residues long. V was shortened by 5 bases and J by 12 bases, with 17 bases between the two germline ends. Germline CDR1 reads MNHEY; CDR2 reads SMNVEV (reference sequence). CDR3 protein: CASSRDLTGVQFF. CDR3 bases: TGTGCCAGCAGTAGGGACCTGACGGGGGTGCAGTTCTTC.

The chain joins TRBV12-3 or TRBV12-4 to TRBJ1-1; no definite D call. V was pared by 1 base and J by 3 bases, with 6 bases between. The CDR3 covers 13 residues. Here the CDR3 DNA reads TGTGCCAGCAGTTTAGAACGGGACACTGAAGCTTTCTTT. Translation gives CASSLERDTEAFF.

The chain is built from TRBV3-1 (or the pseudogene TRBV3-2) and TRBJ1-2; 7 nucleotides match TRBD1. The CDR3 has 15 residues. The J segment lost 8 bases and the V segment lost 0 bases, leaving 9 bases of the junction unmatched. CDR1 is LGHDT, CDR2 YNNKEL, per germline (reference sequence). The CDR3 DNA reads as TGTGCCAGCAGCCAAGATAACACAGGGGTTAGAGGCTACACCTTC. Amino acids: CASSQDNTGVRGYTF.

In nucleotides, the CDR3 is TGTGCCAGCAGCGGGGCGCTAACTGACCGGGAGACCCAGTACTTC. Residues: CASSGALTDRETQYF. The chain employs TRBV5-8 and TRBJ2-5, with TRBD1 as a possible D gene (5 bases). CDR1 SGHTS and CDR2 YDEGEE come from the germline V gene. The CDR3 runs to 15 residues. Deletions cut 4 bases from V and 5 bases from J, with 18 bases between. The full variable domain, in which reference TRBV5-8 and TRBJ2-5 provide the parts outside the CDR3, is EAGVTQSPTHLIKTRGQQATLRCSPISGHTSVYWYQQALGLGLQFLLWYDEGEERNRGNFPPRFSGRQFPNYSSELNVNALELEDSALYLCASSGALTDRETQYFGPGTRLLVL.

This chain joins TRBV3-1 (or the pseudogene TRBV3-2) and TRBJ2-2; D unresolved. The germline V gene encodes CDR1 LGHDT and CDR2 YNNKEL (reference sequence). V was pared by 4 bases and J by 1 base, with 7 bases between. The CDR3 loop spans 14 amino acids. CDR3 loop: CASSRPRNTGELFF. Written as DNA, the CDR3 is TGTGCCAGCAGCCGGCCTAGGAACACCGGGGAGCTGTTTTTT.

This clone was detected only once. This sequence joins TRBV4-1 and TRBJ2-2; 8 nucleotides agree with TRBD2. From germline, CDR1 is MGHRA and CDR2 YSYEKL. The CDR3 spans 20 residues. V lost 0 bases, J lost 0 bases, and 12 bases stayed unmatched. This chain's CDR3 is CASSQDGNSGVKANTGELFF. The CDR3 DNA follows: TGCGCCAGCAGCCAAGACGGAAATAGCGGGGTAAAAGCGAACACCGGGGAGCTGTTTTTT.

In its sample, this clone was seen a few times. This chain links TRBV7-9 with TRBJ1-2; weak D call: TRBD1 (5 bases). This CDR3 is 16 amino acids long. The germline V and J ends were trimmed by 5 bases and 3 bases, with 19 bases remaining between them. Looked up from germline, CDR1 is SEHNR and CDR2 is FQNEAQ (reference sequence). The CDR3 here is CASSPSPGAGYYGYTF. The CDR3, as DNA: TGTGCCAGCAGCCCCTCGCCCGGGGCGGGGTACTATGGCTACACCTTC.